The entry that follows covers one TCR beta chain sequence. Its specific antigen is unknown. A junction end diverges from the germline sequence, so it may reflect a read error. From the cysteine through the phenylalanine, the CDR3 covers 15 amino acids. Solely the CDR3 DNA is kept, with 45 bases framed from the first base. The germline V gene gives CDR1 as MNHEY and CDR2 as SVGAGI. The entry originates in a study of tumor-infiltrating lymphocytes in primary liver carcinoma (dated 2017 in TCRdb). At the level of the whole study: Hepatocellular carcinoma (four) or combined HCC and intrahepatic cholangiocarcinoma (one) was present in the five patients, who were three men and two women aged 30 to 69 years. Repertoires from technical replicates were highly reproducible, with mean shared-clone rates roughly 0.9 and correlation coefficients above 0.98. Each sample produced roughly 3.65 to 8 million productive TCRbeta reads, and read depth showed no significant difference between tissue types. To link TCRbeta repertoire diversity to the local molecular phenotype, the approximately 23 tumor region samples were profiled with Agilent mRNA microarrays. The five patients had tumors of stage T1-T3 N0M0, with maximum diameters ranging from 4.2 to 10 cm. The study combined TCRbeta repertoire sequencing, expression microarrays and whole-exome sequencing across five regions of each liver tumor, with adjacent normal tissue and blood. A total of roughly 35 specimens from 5 patients went through TCRbeta repertoire sequencing, namely 25 tumor regions, 5 adjacent noncancerous liver tissues and 5 peripheral blood samples. General conclusions and limits of the study: Only about 7-25% of top clones were found in all five regions of a tumor, suggesting spatial heterogeneity of tumor-infiltrating T cells. Repertoire overlap was found to be higher between tumor regions (mean about 36%) than between tumor-adjacent (roughly 17%) or tumor-blood (about 14%) pairs, consistent with antigen-driven expansion. The top 250 clones made up a significantly larger repertoire fraction in tumors than in blood (p = 0.039). Because only the TCR beta chain was sequenced and unpaired alpha chains were not captured, true repertoire diversity is likely underestimated. Because the samples were bulk and unsorted, CD4+ and CD8+ T cell repertoires could not be compared. With just a handful of patients in the study, the authors point out that the findings should be validated in a larger study.

TCRbeta-specific cDNA was reverse-transcribed from around 0.45 ug total RNA using a constant-region primer and ProtoScript II reverse transcriptase. Three nested multiplex PCR rounds, following a slightly modified ARM-PCR procedure, were used to build the TCRbeta libraries. The first two PCR rounds used multiplex TRBV1-TRBV30 forward primers with a Cbeta reverse primer, each for approximately 9 cycles. Sample barcodes and Illumina adapters were added in a final 25-cycle PCR using Deep VentR polymerase. Before sequencing, amplicons between 200 and 500 bp were purified from gel using a QIAquick gel extraction kit. TCRbeta amplicons were sequenced on an Illumina HiSeq 2500 with 250-bp paired-end reads. As for the original processing: Trimmomatic v0.33 was used to quality-trim the reads, and FLASH v1.2.11 was used to merge paired reads so that full CDR3 sequences could be recovered. V, D and J germline segments were assigned to the rearranged TCRbeta sequences by MiGEC v1.2.1b. VDJtools v1.0.0 computed clonotype statistics and Shannon-Wiener diversity indices. Except for diversity analysis, only each sample's 250 most abundant clonotypes were used in subsequent analyses to reduce sampling bias. TCRdb trimmed public reads at Q25 via fastp, called clones via MiXCR and kept in-frame beta chains. Rows with one shared CDR3 protein collapse into an entry with the most common genes and DNA. The V and J calls and clone size come from TCRdb's table, not from the authors' own analysis. The sample contains about 99,000 distinct CDR3 sequences, about three quarters of them found a single time. Over 9% of the sample is in the top ten clones.

Total RNA and DNA were co-extracted from roughly 18-30 mg of bulk tissue with the AllPrep DNA/RNA mini kit, without cell sorting. Four or five patients with histopathologically diagnosed primary liver carcinoma underwent surgical resection in China between 2015 and March 2016. At the time of sampling, the patients had chronic HBV infection and had not received any treatment. Each tumor was sampled at five spatially separated regions: the superior, inferior, left-lateral and right-lateral poles and the tumor centre. According to histology, viable tumor cells made up more than 90% of every tumor sample. Fresh tumor and adjacent tissue pieces were bisected; one half was stored in RNAlater at -80°C, the other sent for histology.

Recombination linked TRBV6-5 to TRBJ2-3, with TRBD1 identical over 12 junction bases. Sequences were obtained from liver tumor tissue from sampling region 5. What the cell subset or site label conveys for this sample: tumor region T5, tumor centre. The source is a woman aged 55-70 years with primary liver carcinoma and hepatitis B virus infection. The CDR3 has the sequence CVSSYGTGGADTRYF. At the DNA level, the sequence is TGTGTCAGCAGTTACGGGACAGGGGGCGCAGATACGCGGTATTTT.